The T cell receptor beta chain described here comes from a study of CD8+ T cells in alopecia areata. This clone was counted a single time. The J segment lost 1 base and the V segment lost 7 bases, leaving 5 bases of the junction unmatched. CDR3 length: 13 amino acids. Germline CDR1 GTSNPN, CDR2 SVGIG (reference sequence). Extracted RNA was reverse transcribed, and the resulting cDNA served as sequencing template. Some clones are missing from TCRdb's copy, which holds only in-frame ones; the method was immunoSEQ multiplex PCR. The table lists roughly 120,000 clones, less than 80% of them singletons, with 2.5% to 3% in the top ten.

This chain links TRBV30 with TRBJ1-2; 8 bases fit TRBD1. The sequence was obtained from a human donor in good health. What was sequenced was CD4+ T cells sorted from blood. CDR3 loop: CAFRTGRNYGYTF. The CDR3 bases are TGTGCCTTCCGGACAGGGCGTAACTATGGCTACACCTTC.